This record covers a single T cell receptor (beta chain). Its target is not known. The data are from a study of OX40 agonist ivuxolimab in advanced cancers. General study results and limits: Also present in some nonresponders was a low level of normalized T-cell clonal expansion. More expanded clones were found, on average, in CD8+ than in CD4+ T cells.

Generated by immunoSEQ multiplex PCR, the TCRdb table keeps only in-frame clones and is missing some. Among tens of thousands of clones listed, approximately 86% were seen once. This specimen was CD4+ or CD8+ T cells sorted from blood, taken in a trial of the OX40 agonist ivuxolimab. The sequence derives from an adult with an advanced solid tumor such as melanoma, head and neck, liver or kidney cancer.

CDR3 loop: CATSRGQPSGANVLTF. The CDR3 DNA follows: TGTGCCACCAGCAGGGGGCAGCCCTCTGGGGCCAACGTCCTGACTTTC. The gene calls are TRBV15 and TRBJ2-6; the D gene is possibly TRBD1 (5 bases). Looked up from germline, CDR1 is LNHNV and CDR2 is YYDKDF (reference sequence). The CDR3 has 16 amino acids. The germline V and J ends were trimmed by 3 bases and 0 bases, with 9 bases remaining between them.